Listed here are 27 T cell receptor beta chains from one sample, sequenced in a study of T cell responses to AZD1222 COVID-19 vaccine. This table comes from immunoSEQ multiplex PCR, and its TCRdb copy is limited to in-frame clones, with some not included. Of about 160,000 clones in the sample, roughly 90% were seen once. Source: peripheral blood, taken on day 0 of AZD1222 vaccination. The receptors were sampled from an adult in good health.

Here the CDR3 DNA reads TGTGCCAGCACCACGGGCTACGAGCAGTACTTC. Translated, it gives CASTTGYEQYF. The chain recombines TRBV28 with TRBJ2-7; D uncertain. Trimming left V 7 bases short and J 3 bases short, with 7 bases between. Germline assignment: CDR1 MDHEN and CDR2 SYDVKM. The CDR3 contains 11 residues.

The V and J genes are TRBV5-1 and TRBJ1-2; no clear D. The CDR3 contains 14 residues. Trimming stripped 0 bases from V and 3 bases from J, with 9 bases between. Looked up from germline, CDR1 is SGHRS and CDR2 is YFSETQ. The CDR3 sequence: CASSLAPGDYGYTF. The CDR3 bases are TGCGCCAGCAGCTTGGCTCCCGGGGACTATGGCTACACCTTC.

The chain has TRBV7-9 and TRBJ2-5; TRBD1 matches at 7 bases. V lost 3 bases and J lost 5; bases outside the gene matches: 6. Germline assignment: CDR1 SEHNR and CDR2 FQNEAQ (reference sequence). The CDR3 runs to 14 residues. The CDR3, as DNA: TGTGCCAGCAGCTTGGGACAGTTGGGCGAGACCCAGTACTTC. Translated: CASSLGQLGETQYF.

This rearrangement joins TRBV6-5 to TRBJ1-5; D is undetermined. CDR1 MNHEY and CDR2 SVGAGI come from the germline V gene. Trimming pared 6 bases from V and 1 base from J, leaving 10 bases between. The CDR3 has 14 residues. DNA for the CDR3: TGTGCCAGCAGCCGCTCAGAGAGCAATCAGCCCCAGCATTTT. This encodes CASSRSESNQPQHF.

The chain uses TRBV6-1 and TRBJ2-7; D may be TRBD1 (5 bases). Germline-derived CDR1 and CDR2 are MNHNS and SASEGT. The V and J ends lost 2 bases and 3 bases respectively, with 17 bases between them. The CDR3 totals 16 residues. The DNA for the CDR3 is TGTGCCAGCAGTGAATACCCCGATAGGGGCGGCTACGAGCAGTACTTC. This sequence encodes CASSEYPDRGGYEQYF.

This clone was seen a single time. V gene TRBV4-3 combines with J gene TRBJ1-1, with D possibly TRBD1 on 6 matching bases. The germline gives CDR1 LGHNA, CDR2 YSLEER. The CDR3 has 15 residues. The V gene lost 0 bases and the J gene lost 3 bases, with 11 bases spanning the gap. The CDR3: CASSQEVDRYTEAFF. The CDR3 bases are TGCGCCAGCAGCCAAGAAGTTGACAGGTACACTGAAGCTTTCTTT.

The rearrangement uses TRBV28 and TRBJ2-7; 7 bases align to TRBD1. The CDR3 is 13 residues long. V was clipped by 5 bases and J by 3 bases; unmatched bases: 4. Germline CDR1 is MDHEN and CDR2 is SYDVKM. The CDR3 DNA is TGTGCCAGCAGTCGGGACAGTTACTACGAGCAGTACTTC. Its translation is CASSRDSYYEQYF.

This chain joins TRBV28 and TRBJ2-3; TRBD2 matches 15 bases. Germline V gives CDR1 MDHEN, CDR2 SYDVKM. The CDR3 covers 18 residues. V lost 5 bases to trimming and J lost 5 bases; unmatched junction nucleotides: 11. The CDR3 sequence: CASSPPGLAGGQEDTQYF. The CDR3 nucleotides are TGTGCCAGCAGTCCTCCGGGACTAGCGGGGGGCCAGGAAGATACGCAGTATTTT.

The CDR3 reads CASSFRFGLSSETQYF. The CDR3 DNA sequence: TGTGCCAGCAGCTTCCGTTTTGGCCTGAGCTCGGAGACCCAGTACTTC. This rearrangement joins TRBV11-2 to TRBJ2-5; D call uncertain. Per the germline V gene, CDR1 is SGHAT and CDR2 is FQNNGV. Between the trimmed V and J ends, which lost 3 bases and 5 bases, there was a span of 19 bases. The CDR3 loop spans 16 amino acids.

The chain employs TRBV11-2 and TRBJ1-1, with 9 bases that match TRBD1. There are 15 residues in the CDR3. The germline gives CDR1 SGHAT, CDR2 FQNNGV. With V trimmed by 3 bases and J by 5 bases, 7 bases remained unmatched. For the CDR3, the DNA is TGTGCCAGCAGCTTGTTAACAGGGGGCGGAACTGAAGCTTTCTTT. Its translation: CASSLLTGGGTEAFF.

This sequence joins TRBV28 and TRBJ2-5; weak D call: TRBD2 (6 bases). V was clipped by 7 bases and J by 4 bases, with 10 bases between them. There are 12 residues in the CDR3. The germline V gene encodes CDR1 MDHEN and CDR2 SYDVKM. The CDR3 protein is CASTPEGETQYF. The DNA of the CDR3 is TGTGCCAGCACCCCGGAGGGAGAGACCCAGTACTTC.

This clone occurred once. The V call is TRBV7-9, the J call TRBJ2-7; no firm D call. Trimming removed 1 base from V and 6 bases from J, with 10 bases in between. CDR3 length equals 13 residues. Per germline, CDR1 SEHNR and CDR2 FQNEAQ (reference sequence). DNA of the CDR3: TGTGCCAGCAGCTTAGGTCCGGAGAGCGAGCAGTACTTC. Amino acid sequence: CASSLGPESEQYF.

The chain uses TRBV3-1 (or the pseudogene TRBV3-2) and TRBJ1-4; D is undetermined. Looked up from germline, CDR1 is LGHDT and CDR2 is YNNKEL (reference sequence). The CDR3 is made up of 16 amino acids. V gave up 0 bases and J gave up 7 bases, with 15 bases separating them. The CDR3 DNA reads as TGTGCCAGCAGCCAAGATCTCGTGGCTGAACGTGAAAAACTGTTTTTT. Protein product: CASSQDLVAEREKLFF.

The chain uses TRBV19 and TRBJ1-2; 7 bases are a match to TRBD1. The V and J ends lost 10 bases and 3 bases, in that order; junction bases with no gene match: 8. Germline V CDR1 and CDR2: LNHDA, SQIVND (reference sequence). The length of the CDR3 is 13 residues. The CDR3 coding sequence is TGTGCCACCGAGGGGGCCGCTCACTATGGCTACACCTTC. This encodes CATEGAAHYGYTF.

This chain joins TRBV15 and TRBJ2-7; TRBD1 aligns across 8 bases. With 0 bases clipped from V and 8 bases from J, the junction kept 6 bases outside the gene matches. The CDR3 sequence is 14 residues long. Germline values: CDR1 LNHNV, CDR2 YYDKDF (reference sequence). The CDR3 nucleotides are TGTGCCACCAGCAGAGAACAGGGGGTTGATCAGCAGTACTTC. Protein: CATSREQGVDQQYF.

The chain combines TRBV7-8 with TRBJ1-3; D not resolved. V lost 2 bases, J lost 2 bases, and 10 bases lay in between. Germline V gene lookup returns CDR1 SGHVS and CDR2 FQNEAQ. This CDR3 spans 15 amino acids. The CDR3 region is CASSLMWGTGNTIYF. The CDR3 DNA reads as TGTGCCAGCAGCTTAATGTGGGGTACTGGAAACACCATATATTTT.

CDR3 in amino acids: CASSYGSSGNTIYF. The CDR3 nucleotides read TGTGCCAGCAGTTACGGGAGCTCTGGAAACACCATATATTTT. V is TRBV6-5 and J is TRBJ1-3; D is unresolved. The V gene's germline CDR1 is MNHEY and CDR2 SVGAGI. V was pared by 2 bases and J by 0 bases, with 5 bases between. This CDR3 has 14 amino acids.

V is TRBV12-3 or TRBV12-4 and J is TRBJ1-1; D is uncertain. Trimming stripped 0 bases from V and 4 bases from J, with 6 bases between. The CDR3 has 13 amino acids. The DNA for the CDR3 is TGTGCCAGCAGTTTAGCTAGGGTCACTGAAGCTTTCTTT. Its translation is CASSLARVTEAFF.

The rearrangement links TRBV2 to TRBJ1-4; tentative D call: TRBD1 (6 bases). V was trimmed by 6 bases and J by 8 bases, leaving 19 bases between them. The CDR3 is made up of 15 amino acids. Germline V gene data show CDR1 as SNHLY and CDR2 as FYNNEI. CDR3 nucleotides: TGTGCCAGCAGAGTACAGGGATTTAATCGCGAAAAACTGTTTTTT. This gives the protein CASRVQGFNREKLFF.

The V and J genes are TRBV6-5 and TRBJ1-1, with D unclear. The germline V and J ends were trimmed by 5 bases and 6 bases, with 13 bases remaining between them. Germline-derived CDR1 and CDR2 are MNHEY and SVGAGI. This CDR3 comprises 13 residues. Here the CDR3 reads CASSLIRGAEAFF. The CDR3 DNA is TGTGCCAGCAGTCTAATCCGGGGAGCTGAAGCTTTCTTT.

The chain joins TRBV12-3 or TRBV12-4 to TRBJ1-1; D remains ambiguous. The CDR3 loop spans 11 amino acids. Trimming shortened V by 2 bases and J by 7 bases, and 5 bases separated the two germline ends. The DNA of the CDR3 is TGTGCCAGCAGTTTACATGGTGAAGCTTTCTTT. This sequence encodes CASSLHGEAFF.

The CDR3 region is CATSDFYGGEQFF. As DNA, the CDR3 is TGTGCCACCAGTGATTTCTACGGTGGTGAGCAGTTCTTC. This chain uses TRBV24-1 with TRBJ2-1, with unresolved D. V was pared by 1 base and J by 9 bases, with 9 bases between. This CDR3 region has 13 residues. CDR1 is KGHDR, CDR2 SFDVKD, per germline.

This rearrangement joins TRBV6-5 to TRBJ2-1; no reliable D call. CDR1 is MNHEY and CDR2 is SVGAGI in the germline V gene. This CDR3 comprises 11 residues. V was shortened by 10 bases and J by 7 bases, with 11 bases between the two germline ends. CDR3 bases: TGTGCCACCCTAGACTTAAATGAGCAGTTCTTC. It is translated as CATLDLNEQFF.

J is TRBJ2-3 and V is TRBV14; D is possibly TRBD2 (5 bases). Trimming took 11 bases from V and 2 from J, leaving 17 bases between them. CDR1 and CDR2 from the germline V gene are SGHDN and FVKESK. This CDR3 is built from 14 residues. Written as DNA, the CDR3 is TGTGCCCGGGGTCGGACTCCTTTCACAGATACGCAGTATTTT. Translation gives CARGRTPFTDTQYF.

The chain couples TRBV27 to TRBJ1-1; D uncertain. The V end lost 7 bases, the J end lost 8 bases, and 11 bases lay between the germline ends. From germline, CDR1 is MNHEY and CDR2 SMNVEV (reference sequence). This CDR3 region has 11 residues. The CDR3 here is CASTKPPEAFF. CDR3 DNA sequence: TGTGCCAGCACAAAACCCCCAGAAGCTTTCTTT.

J is TRBJ1-5 and V is TRBV15; unclear D gene. The germline CDR1 and CDR2 sequences are LNHNV and YYDKDF (reference sequence). V was cut by 1 base and J by 0 bases, with 7 bases left in between. The CDR3 consists of 15 residues. The CDR3 nucleotides are TGTGCCACCAGCAGAGCCGGGAATAGCAATCAGCCCCAGCATTTT. Translation: CATSRAGNSNQPQHF.

A remark on this clone: The junction differs from germline at one of its ends, possibly a read error. The rearrangement links TRBV18 to TRBJ1-5; 7 bases align to TRBD1. This CDR3 region has 14 residues. Per the germline V gene, CDR1 is KGHSH and CDR2 is LQKENI. The DNA of the CDR3 is TGTGCCAGCTCAGCGGATAGGGGGCCTCAGCCCCAACATTTT. It codes for CASSADRGPQPQHF.